These T cell receptor beta chains were read from a single sample in a study of T cell responses to AZD1222 COVID-19 vaccine. This table comes from immunoSEQ multiplex PCR, and its TCRdb copy is limited to in-frame clones, with some not included. The sample lists 150,000 to 250,000 clones, about 93% occurring once. Source: peripheral blood, taken 28 days after the second AZD1222 dose. All receptors come from an adult who received the AZD1222 COVID-19 vaccine. Each CDR3 is given with its conserved first and last residue. Each record gives: J gene, clone size, V gene, D gene, CDR3 DNA, CDR3 protein. The D gene is left open where the match is weak. Clone size is not always given. Where it is, it says once, few, many or a class for expanded clones.

j_gene: TRBJ1-2
abundance: .
v_gene: TRBV7-2
d_gene: .
CDR3nt: TGTGCCAGCAGCCCAAACCGGCACGCCGACTATGGCTACACCTTC
CDR3aa: CASSPNRHADYGYTF

j_gene: TRBJ1-1
abundance: .
v_gene: TRBV11-2
d_gene: .
CDR3nt: TGTGCCAGCAGCCCCATCAGAACTGAAGCTTTCTTT
CDR3aa: CASSPIRTEAFF

j_gene: TRBJ2-3
abundance: .
v_gene: TRBV28
d_gene: TRBD2
CDR3nt: TGTGCCAGCAGCTCCTTCAGCGGGGACACAGATACGCAGTATTTT
CDR3aa: CASSSFSGDTDTQYF

j_gene: TRBJ1-1
abundance: .
v_gene: TRBV7-9
d_gene: .
CDR3nt: TGTGCCAGCAGCTTTATTCCCACTGAAGCTTTCTTT
CDR3aa: CASSFIPTEAFF

j_gene: TRBJ2-5
abundance: .
v_gene: TRBV19
d_gene: TRBD1
CDR3nt: TGTGCCAGTAGTATGCGGACAGGCCAAGAGACCCAGTACTTC
CDR3aa: CASSMRTGQETQYF

j_gene: TRBJ2-1
abundance: .
v_gene: TRBV18
d_gene: .
CDR3nt: TGTGCCAGCTCACCGGGACAAAACAATGAGCAGTTCTTC
CDR3aa: CASSPGQNNEQFF

j_gene: TRBJ2-5
abundance: .
v_gene: TRBV19
d_gene: TRBD1
CDR3nt: TGTGCCAGTAGTATAGTGGGGACAGGGCGAGAGACCCAGTACTTC
CDR3aa: CASSIVGTGRETQYF

j_gene: TRBJ1-5
abundance: .
v_gene: TRBV27
d_gene: .
CDR3nt: TGTGCCAGCACCCCATTCCCCGGCGGGGGCAATCAGCCCCAGCATTTT
CDR3aa: CASTPFPGGGNQPQHF

j_gene: TRBJ1-1
abundance: .
v_gene: TRBV7-9
d_gene: .
CDR3nt: TGTGCCAGCAGCGTTGCGGGGGATCTGAACACTGAAGCTTTCTTT
CDR3aa: CASSVAGDLNTEAFF

j_gene: TRBJ2-1
abundance: .
v_gene: TRBV5-1
d_gene: .
CDR3nt: TGCGCCAGCAGCTACGGCATCCTCCCTACAAATGAGCAGTTCTTC
CDR3aa: CASSYGILPTNEQFF

j_gene: TRBJ1-2
abundance: .
v_gene: TRBV9
d_gene: TRBD1
CDR3nt: TGTGCCAGCAGCGCCGGGACAGGTATGAATGGCGGCTACACCTTC
CDR3aa: CASSAGTGMNGGYTF

j_gene: TRBJ1-4
abundance: .
v_gene: TRBV28
d_gene: .
CDR3nt: TGTGCCAGCACCCAGGGAAACGAAAAACTGTTTTTT
CDR3aa: CASTQGNEKLFF

j_gene: TRBJ2-5
abundance: once
v_gene: TRBV28
d_gene: .
CDR3nt: TGTGCCAGCAGTTTACGAGAGACCCAGTACTTC
CDR3aa: CASSLRETQYF

j_gene: TRBJ2-1
abundance: .
v_gene: TRBV28
d_gene: TRBD1
CDR3nt: TGTGCCAGCAGTTTAAGGGGGCCCGGCCAGCAGTTCTTC
CDR3aa: CASSLRGPGQQFF

j_gene: TRBJ2-4
abundance: .
v_gene: TRBV4-2
d_gene: .
CDR3nt: TGTGCCAGCAGCGGAGACAGGCTAGCCAAAAACATTCAGTACTTC
CDR3aa: CASSGDRLAKNIQYF

j_gene: TRBJ2-1
abundance: .
v_gene: TRBV5-1
d_gene: .
CDR3nt: TGCGCCAGCCACGGATCCAATGAGCAGTTCTTC
CDR3aa: CASHGSNEQFF

j_gene: TRBJ1-1
abundance: .
v_gene: TRBV3-1/TRBV3-2
d_gene: .
CDR3nt: TGTGCCAGCAGCCAACATCGGGAGTACACTGAAGCTTTCTTT
CDR3aa: CASSQHREYTEAFF

j_gene: TRBJ1-1
abundance: .
v_gene: TRBV28
d_gene: .
CDR3nt: TGTGCCAGCACCCTTGTGACAGGCCATTTGAGCACTGAAGCTTTCTTT
CDR3aa: CASTLVTGHLSTEAFF

j_gene: TRBJ2-5
abundance: .
v_gene: TRBV6-5
d_gene: TRBD2
CDR3nt: TGTGCCAGCACCAAGGGACTAGCGGGGGGGGAGACCCAGTACTTC
CDR3aa: CASTKGLAGGETQYF

j_gene: TRBJ1-2
abundance: .
v_gene: TRBV3-1/TRBV3-2
d_gene: .
CDR3nt: TGTGCCAGCAGCCAATTGGCTAACTATGGCTACACCTTC
CDR3aa: CASSQLANYGYTF

j_gene: TRBJ1-2
abundance: .
v_gene: TRBV12-3/TRBV12-4
d_gene: .
CDR3nt: TGTGCCAGCAGCTCTACAGGTTTCGGAGGCTACACCTTC
CDR3aa: CASSSTGFGGYTF

j_gene: TRBJ2-7
abundance: .
v_gene: TRBV5-4
d_gene: .
CDR3nt: TGTGCCAGCAGCTGGGAAGCTGGGGGCCTCGAGCAGTACTTC
CDR3aa: CASSWEAGGLEQYF

j_gene: TRBJ2-7
abundance: .
v_gene: TRBV24-1
d_gene: .
CDR3nt: TGTGCCACCAGTGTTTTCCCCTACGAGCAGTACTTC
CDR3aa: CATSVFPYEQYF

j_gene: TRBJ1-2
abundance: .
v_gene: TRBV9
d_gene: .
CDR3nt: TGTGCCAGCAGCGTAGTACTAAAAGGTGGTCTTATTGGCTACACCTTC
CDR3aa: CASSVVLKGGLIGYTF

j_gene: TRBJ2-5
abundance: once
v_gene: TRBV7-2
d_gene: TRBD2
CDR3nt: TGTGCCAGCAGCTTAGCCGCGGGGCGGGGGGCTCTAAGGGCCCAGTACTTC
CDR3aa: CASSLAAGRGALRAQYF

j_gene: TRBJ1-5
abundance: .
v_gene: TRBV6-5
d_gene: TRBD1
CDR3nt: TGTGCCAGCAGGCCCACAGGGGGCGGTCAGCCCCAGCATTTT
CDR3aa: CASRPTGGGQPQHF

j_gene: TRBJ1-4
abundance: .
v_gene: TRBV5-1
d_gene: .
CDR3nt: TGCGCCAGCAGCTTGGCGCCTGACTGGGACGTTGAAAAACTGTTTTTT
CDR3aa: CASSLAPDWDVEKLFF

j_gene: TRBJ1-2
abundance: .
v_gene: TRBV25-1
d_gene: TRBD1
CDR3nt: TGTGCCAGCAGGGAAGGGACAGGTACCTATGGCTACACCTTC
CDR3aa: CASREGTGTYGYTF

j_gene: TRBJ1-2
abundance: .
v_gene: TRBV27
d_gene: TRBD1
CDR3nt: TGTGCCAGCAGTGACAGGGTTAACTATGGCTACACCTTC
CDR3aa: CASSDRVNYGYTF

j_gene: TRBJ1-1
abundance: .
v_gene: TRBV21-1
d_gene: .
CDR3nt: TGTGCCAGCAAACGAAGACAGGGGGCGACTGAAGCTTTCTTT
CDR3aa: CASKRRQGATEAFF

j_gene: TRBJ1-5
abundance: .
v_gene: TRBV6-6
d_gene: .
CDR3nt: TGTGCCCTGACCAATCGCAATCAGCCCCAGCATTTT
CDR3aa: CALTNRNQPQHF

j_gene: TRBJ1-1
abundance: .
v_gene: TRBV4-2
d_gene: .
CDR3nt: TGTGCCAGCAGCCAGCCACCAGGGAGGTTGGGCACTGAAGCTTTCTTT
CDR3aa: CASSQPPGRLGTEAFF

j_gene: TRBJ1-1
abundance: .
v_gene: TRBV5-6
d_gene: TRBD1
CDR3nt: TGTGCCAGCAGCTTTAAGTACAGGGGAAACACTGAAGCTTTCTTT
CDR3aa: CASSFKYRGNTEAFF

j_gene: TRBJ2-3
abundance: .
v_gene: TRBV15
d_gene: .
CDR3nt: TGTGCCACCAGCAGAGACCCTGCTCGGGGAGGGGGGACAGATACGCAGTATTTT
CDR3aa: CATSRDPARGGGTDTQYF

j_gene: TRBJ2-7
abundance: .
v_gene: TRBV11-2
d_gene: TRBD2
CDR3nt: TGTGCCAGCAGCCCGAGACTAGCGGGGCGTTACGAGCAGTACTTC
CDR3aa: CASSPRLAGRYEQYF

j_gene: TRBJ1-1
abundance: once
v_gene: TRBV6-6
d_gene: TRBD1
CDR3nt: TGTGCCAGCAGTCATGGGGGAATGACAGGGCCGACTCGAATGAACACTGAAGCTTTCTTT
CDR3aa: CASSHGGMTGPTRMNTEAFF

j_gene: TRBJ2-1
abundance: .
v_gene: TRBV3-1/TRBV3-2
d_gene: TRBD2
CDR3nt: TGTGCCAGCAGCCAAGAGGGGGGGGTCAACAATGAGCAGTTCTTC
CDR3aa: CASSQEGGVNNEQFF

j_gene: TRBJ1-1
abundance: .
v_gene: TRBV27
d_gene: .
CDR3nt: TGTGCCAGCAGTTCGCCTCGGGCTCCCACTGAAGCTTTCTTT
CDR3aa: CASSSPRAPTEAFF

j_gene: TRBJ1-6
abundance: once
v_gene: TRBV3-1/TRBV3-2
d_gene: .
CDR3nt: TGTGCCAGCAGCCAAGCGGTCGAGGTTCGGAATTCACCCCTCCACTTT
CDR3aa: CASSQAVEVRNSPLHF

j_gene: TRBJ1-4
abundance: .
v_gene: TRBV19
d_gene: .
CDR3nt: TGTGCCAGTAGTATAGAACGGACGGGGTTGTTGAAACTGTTTTTT
CDR3aa: CASSIERTGLLKLFF

j_gene: TRBJ2-4
abundance: once
v_gene: TRBV19
d_gene: .
CDR3nt: TGTGCCAGTACACTCAAGGGATTAGCCAAAAACATTCAGTACTTC
CDR3aa: CASTLKGLAKNIQYF

j_gene: TRBJ1-1
abundance: .
v_gene: TRBV19
d_gene: .
CDR3nt: TGTGCCAGTAGTATGTGGGATCGTAGGGCGAACACTGAAGCTTTCTTT
CDR3aa: CASSMWDRRANTEAFF

j_gene: TRBJ2-1
abundance: .
v_gene: TRBV7-9
d_gene: .
CDR3nt: TGTGCCAGCAGCTTAACTAGCTCCTACAATGAGCAGTTCTTC
CDR3aa: CASSLTSSYNEQFF

j_gene: TRBJ2-3
abundance: .
v_gene: TRBV6-1
d_gene: TRBD1
CDR3nt: TGTGCCAGCAGTGATTTGGCGGGACAGGGTCCCACAGATATGCAGTATTTT
CDR3aa: CASSDLAGQGPTDMQYF

j_gene: TRBJ2-7
abundance: few
v_gene: TRBV12-3/TRBV12-4
d_gene: TRBD2
CDR3nt: TGTGCCAGCAGTCCTGGACTAGCTTGGCAGTACTTC
CDR3aa: CASSPGLAWQYF

j_gene: TRBJ2-7
abundance: .
v_gene: TRBV6-5
d_gene: .
CDR3nt: TGTGCCAGCAGTTCCCCTTACGAGCAGTACTTC
CDR3aa: CASSSPYEQYF

j_gene: TRBJ1-3
abundance: .
v_gene: TRBV3-1/TRBV3-2
d_gene: TRBD1
CDR3nt: TGTGCCAGCACCCGGGGACAGGGTTTTACCATATATTTT
CDR3aa: CASTRGQGFTIYF

j_gene: TRBJ1-1
abundance: .
v_gene: TRBV5-6
d_gene: .
CDR3nt: TGTACCAGCAGCTTGGGGTACACTGAAGCTTTCTTT
CDR3aa: CTSSLGYTEAFF

j_gene: TRBJ2-7
abundance: .
v_gene: TRBV24-1
d_gene: TRBD1
CDR3nt: TGTGCCACCAGTGATTCCGGGACAGGGGACTACGAGCAGTACTTC
CDR3aa: CATSDSGTGDYEQYF